Detailed here is one T cell receptor (beta chain). No antigen is known for it. Base qualities are not provided; no much larger clone lies one nucleotide away. The donors were healthy, HIV-negative adults who had no recently reported acute infections or vaccinations. Every donor was a Caucasian adult living in Nashville, Tennessee, USA. CD4+ T cells were enriched by magnetic negative selection; naive cells were then positively selected on CD45RA, and the negative fraction formed the memory subset. After blood collection by leukapheresis, PBMCs were isolated using Ficoll-Histopaque density gradient centrifugation and then cryopreserved in the vapor phase of liquid nitrogen. Analytical flow cytometry was used to check the purity and quantity of every magnetically sorted T cell population. Each sorted fraction had its genomic DNA isolated and then quantified by UV absorbance on a Nanodrop 2000c. The record originates from a study of shared clonotypes between healthy human individuals (dated by TCRdb to the early 2020s). A note on the overall study: The cohort included three men and a couple of women between 18 and 49 years of age. For each donor, CD4 naive and CD4 memory were each given three plates, CD8 naive was given two plates, and CD8 memory was given one plate. Blood TCR repertoires of roughly five healthy adults were deeply sequenced to estimate repertoire size and the extent of clonotype sharing between individuals. Different laboratories and diverse techniques were used to prepare libraries and sequence TCR repertoires, to increase sequencing depth and limit assay-specific biases. Each donor's leukapheresis produced roughly between roughly 0.85 and 10 billion PBMCs.

Using the deep immunoSEQ assay, multiplex PCR amplified TCR CDR3 regions from genomic DNA. Genomic DNA extracted from each cell subset was distributed evenly over all wells of several immunoSEQ 96-well plates, and each plate served as one replicate. Each replicate PCR for sorted subsets received approximately 200 ng genomic DNA, equal to roughly 30,000 T cell genomes. Purified libraries were quantified with a Qubit 3.0 fluorometer, sized on a Bioanalyzer 2100, and re-quantified with the KAPA Library Quantification kit. Every immunoSEQ 96-well plate was sequenced on a dedicated single-read 150-cycle Illumina NextSeq 550 flow cell. In the original analysis: Because only junctional sequences without quality scores were contained in the immunoSEQ output, filtering matching that applied to full-length reads could not be performed. To assign V/J genes and CDR3, sequences were annotated using PyIR, a Python wrapper for IgBLAST v1.9, with IMGT germline references. Reads were filtered out if the reads had weak V/J assignments (E-value above 1e-6), no CDR3, stop codons, out-of-frame junctions, or ambiguous translated residues. V3J clonotypes were defined as sequences sharing an identical inferred V gene, J gene, and CDR3 amino acid sequence. Percentage overlap between repertoires was computed as shared unique clonotypes divided by the size of the smaller repertoire. RTK rarefaction, the Chao1 estimator, and Recon v2.1 estimates of unobserved clonotypes were used to assess repertoire richness. Generation probabilities were computed with OLGA for all TCRbeta clonotypes obtained by the gDNA method from several donors. The table was pulled from immuneACCESS by TCRdb, which kept in-frame rearrangements only. Such tables lose some clones; where checked, under half of the loss comes from unresolved V genes, and the rest has no known cause. The V and J calls and clone size come from that table; D and trimming were worked out from the DNA. For this sample there are more than 400,000 clones; 95% to 97% appear just once. The top ten constitute approximately 0.062% of the sample.

At the junction V is shortened by 4 bases and J by 4 bases; bases outside the gene matches: 11. From the cysteine up to the phenylalanine, the CDR3 has a length of 16 residues. Only the CDR3 part of the read is kept: 48 bases, read in frame from the first base. From the germline V gene (reference sequence), CDR1 is LNHDA and CDR2 is SQIVND. Findings and caveats that apply to the study as a whole: Pairwise subsampling led to the expectation that sequencing depth would affect the degree of clonotype sharing among donors. Compared with non-shared clonotypes, the clonotypes found in all four sorted-subset donors had higher generation probabilities. Estimated clonotype richness was generally larger for naive than for memory subsets. Across a few donors, approximately 5% of naive CD4, roughly 3.3% of naive CD8, 2% to 2.5% of memory CD4, and approximately 0.4% of memory CD8 clonotypes were shared. Sampling was limited to blood, and TCR repertoires in tissue likely differ from TCR repertoires in blood. Even with the large sequencing depth, rarefaction of the sorted-subset datasets indicated that sequencing was incomplete. The small number of donors limited the genetic and exposure-history diversity represented.

The sample taken for sequencing was naive CD4+ T cells sorted from blood. The meaning of the sample's cell subset or site label: CD45RA+ positively selected. The rearranged segments are TRBV19 and TRBJ2-7, with TRBD1 identical over 9 junction bases. This receptor was identified in a woman between 25 and 40 years old in good health. This receptor carries the CDR3 CASSTRHSGTGYEQYF. DNA sequence: TGTGCCAGTAGTACGCGACATTCCGGGACAGGGTACGAGCAGTACTTC.